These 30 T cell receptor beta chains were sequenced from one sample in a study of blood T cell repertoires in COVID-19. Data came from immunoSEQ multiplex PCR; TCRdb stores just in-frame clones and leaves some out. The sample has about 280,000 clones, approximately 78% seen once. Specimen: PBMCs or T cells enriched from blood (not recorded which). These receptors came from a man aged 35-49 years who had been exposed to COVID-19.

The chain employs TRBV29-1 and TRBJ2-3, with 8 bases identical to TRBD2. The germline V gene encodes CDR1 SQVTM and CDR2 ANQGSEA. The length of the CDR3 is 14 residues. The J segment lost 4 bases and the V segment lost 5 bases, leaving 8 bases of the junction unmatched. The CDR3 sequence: CSVKAGVFSDTQYF. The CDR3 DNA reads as TGCAGCGTTAAAGCGGGAGTCTTCTCAGATACGCAGTATTTT.

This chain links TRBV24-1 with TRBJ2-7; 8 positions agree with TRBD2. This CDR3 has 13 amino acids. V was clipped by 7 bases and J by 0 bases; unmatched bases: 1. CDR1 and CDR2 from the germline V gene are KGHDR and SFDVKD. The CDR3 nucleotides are TGTGCCACCAGCAGCGGGAGCTCCTACGAGCAGTACTTC. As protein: CATSSGSSYEQYF.

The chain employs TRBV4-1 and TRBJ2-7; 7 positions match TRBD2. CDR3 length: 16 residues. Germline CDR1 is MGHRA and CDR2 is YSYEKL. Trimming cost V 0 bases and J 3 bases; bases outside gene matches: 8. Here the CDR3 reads CASSQEVAGALYEQYF. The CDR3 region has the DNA TGCGCCAGCAGCCAAGAGGTGGCGGGAGCCCTCTACGAGCAGTACTTC.

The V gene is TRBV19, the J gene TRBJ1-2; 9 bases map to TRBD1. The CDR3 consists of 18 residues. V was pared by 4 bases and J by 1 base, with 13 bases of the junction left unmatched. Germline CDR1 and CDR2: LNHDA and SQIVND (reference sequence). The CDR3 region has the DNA TGTGCCAGTAGTAATCCCGGGACAGGGTTTAATTTTAACTATGGCTACACCTTC. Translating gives CASSNPGTGFNFNYGYTF.

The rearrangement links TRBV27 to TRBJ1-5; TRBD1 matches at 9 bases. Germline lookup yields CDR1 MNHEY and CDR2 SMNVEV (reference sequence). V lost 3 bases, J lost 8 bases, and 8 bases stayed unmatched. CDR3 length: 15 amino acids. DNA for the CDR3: TGTGCCAGCAGTTTTAATCCGGGACAGGGAAAGCCCCAGCATTTT. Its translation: CASSFNPGQGKPQHF.

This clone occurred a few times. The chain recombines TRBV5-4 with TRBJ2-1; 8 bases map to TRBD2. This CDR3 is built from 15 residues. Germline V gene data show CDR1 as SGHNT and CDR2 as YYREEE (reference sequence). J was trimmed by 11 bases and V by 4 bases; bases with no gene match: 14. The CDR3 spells CASSLPGTSTIKQFF. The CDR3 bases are TGTGCCAGCAGCCTACCCGGGACTAGTACAATTAAGCAGTTCTTC.

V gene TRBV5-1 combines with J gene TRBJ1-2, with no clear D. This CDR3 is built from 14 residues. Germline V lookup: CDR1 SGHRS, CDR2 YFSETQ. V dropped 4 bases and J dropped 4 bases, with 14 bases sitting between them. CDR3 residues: CASSPLGAFYGYTF. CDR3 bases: TGCGCCAGCAGCCCCCTCGGAGCATTCTATGGCTACACCTTC.

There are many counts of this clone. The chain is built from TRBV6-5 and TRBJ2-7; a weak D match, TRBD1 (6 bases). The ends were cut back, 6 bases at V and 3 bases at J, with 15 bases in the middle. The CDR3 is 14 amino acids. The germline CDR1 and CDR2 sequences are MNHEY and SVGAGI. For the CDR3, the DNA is TGTGCCAGCAGGCCGGACAGTTCGGGCTACGAGCAGTACTTC. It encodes CASRPDSSGYEQYF.

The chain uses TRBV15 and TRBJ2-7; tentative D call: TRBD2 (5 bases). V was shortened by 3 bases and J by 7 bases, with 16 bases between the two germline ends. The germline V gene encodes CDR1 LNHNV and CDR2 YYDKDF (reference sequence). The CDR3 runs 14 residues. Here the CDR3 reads CATSRGQAAGEQYF. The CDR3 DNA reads TGTGCCACCAGCAGGGGCCAAGCGGCCGGGGAGCAGTACTTC.

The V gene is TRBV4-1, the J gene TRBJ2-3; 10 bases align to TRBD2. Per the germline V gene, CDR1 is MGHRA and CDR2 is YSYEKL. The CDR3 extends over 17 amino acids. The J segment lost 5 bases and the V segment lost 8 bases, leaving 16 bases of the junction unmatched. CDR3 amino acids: CASPPSGLAGEVDTQYF. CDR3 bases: TGCGCCAGCCCACCGTCAGGGCTAGCGGGAGAGGTAGATACGCAGTATTTT.

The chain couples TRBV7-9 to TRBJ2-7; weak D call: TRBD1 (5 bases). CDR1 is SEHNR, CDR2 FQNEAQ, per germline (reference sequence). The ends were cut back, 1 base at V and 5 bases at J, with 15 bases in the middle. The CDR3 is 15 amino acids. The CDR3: CASSLVLGATHEQYF. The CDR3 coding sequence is TGTGCCAGCAGCTTAGTTCTTGGGGCGACCCACGAGCAGTACTTC.

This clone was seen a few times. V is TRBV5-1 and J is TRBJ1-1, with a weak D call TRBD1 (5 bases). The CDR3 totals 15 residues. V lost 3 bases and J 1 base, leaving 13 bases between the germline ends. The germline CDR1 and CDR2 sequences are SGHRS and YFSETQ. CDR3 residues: CASSSWGQGNTEAFF. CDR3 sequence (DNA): TGCGCCAGCAGCTCATGGGGCCAGGGGAACACTGAAGCTTTCTTT.

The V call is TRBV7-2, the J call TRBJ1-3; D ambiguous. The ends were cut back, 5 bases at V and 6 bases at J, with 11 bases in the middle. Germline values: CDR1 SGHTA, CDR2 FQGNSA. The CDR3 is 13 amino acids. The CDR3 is CASSTVPQNTIYF. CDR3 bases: TGTGCCAGCAGCACCGTCCCACAAAACACCATATATTTT.

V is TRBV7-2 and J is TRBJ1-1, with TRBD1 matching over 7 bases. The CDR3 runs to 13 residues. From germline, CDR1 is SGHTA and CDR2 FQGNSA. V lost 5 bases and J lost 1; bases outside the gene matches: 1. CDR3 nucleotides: TGTGCCAGCAGCAGACAGGGGAACACTGAAGCTTTCTTT. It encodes CASSRQGNTEAFF.

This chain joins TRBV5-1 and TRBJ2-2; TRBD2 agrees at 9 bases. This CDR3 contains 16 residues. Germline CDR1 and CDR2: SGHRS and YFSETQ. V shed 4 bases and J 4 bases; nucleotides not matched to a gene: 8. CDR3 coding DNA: TGCGCCAGCAGCCAGCGGGAGGAACACCTCACCGGGGAGCTGTTTTTT. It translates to CASSQREEHLTGELFF.

This chain's CDR3 is CASSSLGLAGVRDTQYF. CDR3 coding DNA: TGTGCCAGCAGCTCGCTCGGACTAGCGGGAGTTAGAGATACGCAGTATTTT. The chain is built from TRBV13 and TRBJ2-3, with 13 bases identical to TRBD2. CDR3 length: 17 amino acids. Trimming at V came to 4 bases and at J to 5 bases, leaving 9 bases not matched to a gene. Looked up from germline, CDR1 is PRHDT and CDR2 is FYEKMQ (reference sequence).

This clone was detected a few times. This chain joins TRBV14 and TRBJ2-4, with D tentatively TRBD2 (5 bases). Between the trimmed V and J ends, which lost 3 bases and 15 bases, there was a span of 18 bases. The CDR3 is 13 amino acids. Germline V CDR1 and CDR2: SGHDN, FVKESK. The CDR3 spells CASSHGTGGLLYF. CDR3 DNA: TGTGCCAGCAGCCATGGCACCGGCGGGCTGTTGTACTTC. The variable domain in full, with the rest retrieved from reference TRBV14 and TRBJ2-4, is EAGVTQFPSHSVIEKGQTVTLRCDPISGHDNLYWYRRVMGKEIKFLLHFVKESKQDESGMPNNRFLAERTGGTYSTLKVQPAELEDSGVYFCASSHGTGGLLYFGAGTRLSVL.

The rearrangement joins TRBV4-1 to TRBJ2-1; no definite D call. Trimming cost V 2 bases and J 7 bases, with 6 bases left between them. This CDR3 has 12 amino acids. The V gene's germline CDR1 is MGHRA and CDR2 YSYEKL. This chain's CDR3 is CASSQFENEQFF. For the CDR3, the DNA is TGCGCCAGCAGCCAATTCGAGAATGAGCAGTTCTTC.

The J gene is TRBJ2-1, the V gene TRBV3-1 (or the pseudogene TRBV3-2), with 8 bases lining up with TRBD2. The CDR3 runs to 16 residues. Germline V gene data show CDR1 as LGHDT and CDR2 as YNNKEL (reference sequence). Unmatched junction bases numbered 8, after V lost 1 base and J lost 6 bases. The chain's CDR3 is CASSQGVAGISNEQFF. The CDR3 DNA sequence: TGTGCCAGCAGCCAAGGTGTAGCGGGAATCAGCAATGAGCAGTTCTTC.

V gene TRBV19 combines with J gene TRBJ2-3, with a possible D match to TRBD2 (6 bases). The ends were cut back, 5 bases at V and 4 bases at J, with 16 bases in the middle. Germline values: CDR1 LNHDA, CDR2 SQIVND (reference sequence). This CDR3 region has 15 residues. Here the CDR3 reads CASSGTGVGPDTQYF. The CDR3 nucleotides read TGTGCCAGTAGTGGGACGGGAGTAGGCCCAGATACGCAGTATTTT.

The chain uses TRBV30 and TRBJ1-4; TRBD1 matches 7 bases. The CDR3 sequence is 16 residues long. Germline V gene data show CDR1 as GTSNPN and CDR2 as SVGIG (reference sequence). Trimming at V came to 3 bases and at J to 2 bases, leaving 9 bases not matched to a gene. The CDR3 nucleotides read TGTGCCTGGAGGATTTGGAGGGGGCGGACTAATGAAAAACTGTTTTTT. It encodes CAWRIWRGRTNEKLFF.

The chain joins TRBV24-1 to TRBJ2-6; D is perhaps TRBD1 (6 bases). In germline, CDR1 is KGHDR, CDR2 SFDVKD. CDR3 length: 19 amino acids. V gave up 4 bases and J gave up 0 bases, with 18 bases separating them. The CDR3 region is CATSDTPGRGSSGANVLTF. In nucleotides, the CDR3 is TGTGCCACCAGTGACACCCCGGGCAGGGGAAGCTCTGGGGCCAACGTCCTGACTTTC.

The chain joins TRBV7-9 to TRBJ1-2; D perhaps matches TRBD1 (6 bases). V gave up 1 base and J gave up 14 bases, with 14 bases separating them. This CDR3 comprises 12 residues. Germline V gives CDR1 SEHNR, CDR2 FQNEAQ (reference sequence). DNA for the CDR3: TGTGCCAGCAGCTTAGTCCCAGGGGAAGGGACCTTC. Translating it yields CASSLVPGEGTF. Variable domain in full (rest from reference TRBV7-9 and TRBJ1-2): DTGVSQNPRHKITKRGQNVTFRCDPISEHNRLYWYRQTLGQGPEFLTYFQNEAQLEKSRLLSDRFSAERPKGSFSTLEIQRTEQGDSAMYLCASSLVPGEGTFGSGTRLTVV.

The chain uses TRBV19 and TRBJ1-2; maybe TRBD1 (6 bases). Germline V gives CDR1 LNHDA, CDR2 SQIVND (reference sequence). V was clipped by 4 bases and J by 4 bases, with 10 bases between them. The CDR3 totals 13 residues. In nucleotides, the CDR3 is TGTGCCAGTAGTAAACAGGGAAGCTATGGCTACACCTTC. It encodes CASSKQGSYGYTF.

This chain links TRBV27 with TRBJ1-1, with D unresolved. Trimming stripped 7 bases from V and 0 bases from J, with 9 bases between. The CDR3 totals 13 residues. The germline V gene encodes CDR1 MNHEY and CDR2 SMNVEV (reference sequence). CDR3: CASKFGLNTEAFF. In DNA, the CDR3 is TGTGCCAGCAAGTTTGGCCTGAACACTGAAGCTTTCTTT.

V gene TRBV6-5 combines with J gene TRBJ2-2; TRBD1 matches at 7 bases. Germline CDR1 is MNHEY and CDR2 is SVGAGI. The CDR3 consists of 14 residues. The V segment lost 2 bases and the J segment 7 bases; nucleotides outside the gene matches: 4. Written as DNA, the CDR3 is TGTGCCAGCAGTTACCCGAACAGGGGCGGGGAGCTGTTTTTT. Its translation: CASSYPNRGGELFF.

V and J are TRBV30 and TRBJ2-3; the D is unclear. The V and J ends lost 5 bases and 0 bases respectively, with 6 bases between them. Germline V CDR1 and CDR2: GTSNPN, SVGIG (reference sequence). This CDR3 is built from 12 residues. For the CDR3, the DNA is TGTGCCTGGTCCGTGAGCACAGATACGCAGTATTTT. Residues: CAWSVSTDTQYF.

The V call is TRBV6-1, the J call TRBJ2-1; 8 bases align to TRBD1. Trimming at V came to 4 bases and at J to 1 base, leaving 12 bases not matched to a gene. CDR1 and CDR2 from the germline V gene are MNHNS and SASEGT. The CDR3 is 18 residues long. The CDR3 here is CASSVGQGLFSSYNEQFF. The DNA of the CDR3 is TGTGCCAGCAGTGTCGGACAGGGTTTGTTTAGTTCCTACAATGAGCAGTTCTTC.

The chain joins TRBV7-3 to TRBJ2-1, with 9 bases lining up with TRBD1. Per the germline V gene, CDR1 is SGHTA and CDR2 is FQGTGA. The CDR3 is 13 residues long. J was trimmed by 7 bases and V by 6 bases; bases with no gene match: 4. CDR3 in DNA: TGTGCCAGCAGTACAGGGGGCAGGAATGAGCAGTTCTTC. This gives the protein CASSTGGRNEQFF.

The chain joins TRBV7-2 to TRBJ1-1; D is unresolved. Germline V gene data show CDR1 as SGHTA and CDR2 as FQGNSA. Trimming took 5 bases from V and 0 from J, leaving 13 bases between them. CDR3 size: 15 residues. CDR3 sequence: CASSLREHLNTEAFF. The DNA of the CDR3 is TGTGCCAGCAGCCTACGGGAACACTTGAACACTGAAGCTTTCTTT.